This T cell receptor beta chain derives from a study of cytomegalovirus exposure and HLA in healthy donors. Background on the study: Early on, a data release was issued that held 80 million to 90 million unique TCRs from HLA-typed donors. Points from the study as a whole: A few CMV-associated chains were confirmed in vitro to be specific for CMV antigens. In most subjects, TCR beta sequences reportedly gave accurate predictions of HLA-A and HLA-B alleles.

This clone was counted a single time. The antigen is not known. The PCR used 60 Vbeta and 13 Jbeta primers. Produced via immunoSEQ multiplex PCR; TCRdb's table is partial and in-frame only. The table lists under 250,000 clones, 70% to 80% of them singletons. The sequence was obtained from a male donor in good health and CMV-seronegative. What was sequenced was PBMCs.

The DNA of the CDR3 is TGTGCCAGCAGTGGTCGACAGGGGGCAGGACGAGTTTCCTACGAGCAGTACTTC. It specifies CASSGRQGAGRVSYEQYF. V gene TRBV27 combines with J gene TRBJ2-7; 10 bases are a match to TRBD1. The CDR3 is made up of 18 amino acids. V trimming: 5 bases; J trimming: 1 base; junction bases outside the gene matches: 14. Germline CDR1 and CDR2: MNHEY and SMNVEV (reference sequence).